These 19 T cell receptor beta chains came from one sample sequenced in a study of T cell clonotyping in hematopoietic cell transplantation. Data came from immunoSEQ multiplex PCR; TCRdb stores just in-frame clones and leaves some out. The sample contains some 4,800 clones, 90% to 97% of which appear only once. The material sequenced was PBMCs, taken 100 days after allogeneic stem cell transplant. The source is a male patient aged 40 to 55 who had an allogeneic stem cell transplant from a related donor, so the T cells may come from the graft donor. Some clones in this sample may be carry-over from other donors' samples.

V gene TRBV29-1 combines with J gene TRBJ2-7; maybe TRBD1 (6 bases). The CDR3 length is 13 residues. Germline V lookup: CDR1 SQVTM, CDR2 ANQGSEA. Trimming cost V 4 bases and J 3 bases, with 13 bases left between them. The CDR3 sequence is CSVVPTGSYEQYF. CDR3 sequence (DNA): TGCAGCGTTGTCCCGACAGGCAGCTACGAGCAGTACTTC.

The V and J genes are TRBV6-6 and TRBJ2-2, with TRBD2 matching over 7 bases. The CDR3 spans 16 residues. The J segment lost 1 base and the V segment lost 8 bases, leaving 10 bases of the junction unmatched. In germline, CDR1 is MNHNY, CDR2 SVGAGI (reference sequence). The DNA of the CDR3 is TGTGCCAGCGTCCTAGCGGAAAACTTGAACACCGGGGAGCTGTTTTTT. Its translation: CASVLAENLNTGELFF.

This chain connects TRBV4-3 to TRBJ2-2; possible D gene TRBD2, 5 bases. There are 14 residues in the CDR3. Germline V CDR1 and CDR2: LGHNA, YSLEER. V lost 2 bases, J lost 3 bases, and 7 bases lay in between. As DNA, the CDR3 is TGCGCCAGCAGCCAACACGGGGACACCGGGGAGCTGTTTTTT. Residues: CASSQHGDTGELFF.

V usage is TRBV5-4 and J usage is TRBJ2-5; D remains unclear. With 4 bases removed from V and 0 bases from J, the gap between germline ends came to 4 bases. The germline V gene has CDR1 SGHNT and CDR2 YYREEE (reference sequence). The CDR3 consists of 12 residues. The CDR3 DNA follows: TGTGCCAGCAGCCCACACCAAGAGACCCAGTACTTC. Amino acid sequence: CASSPHQETQYF.

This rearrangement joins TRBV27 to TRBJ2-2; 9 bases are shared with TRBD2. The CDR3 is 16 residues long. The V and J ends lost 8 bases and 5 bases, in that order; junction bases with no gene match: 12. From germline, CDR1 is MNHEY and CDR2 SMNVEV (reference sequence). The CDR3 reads CASGSGSARVTGELFF. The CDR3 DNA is TGTGCCAGCGGTAGCGGGAGCGCCCGGGTAACCGGGGAGCTGTTTTTT.

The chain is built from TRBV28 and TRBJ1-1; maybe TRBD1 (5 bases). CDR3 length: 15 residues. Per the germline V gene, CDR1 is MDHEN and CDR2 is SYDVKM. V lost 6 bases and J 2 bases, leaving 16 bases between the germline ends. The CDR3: CASRSQRQLNTEAFF. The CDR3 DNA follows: TGTGCCAGCAGGAGCCAGCGACAGCTTAACACTGAAGCTTTCTTT.

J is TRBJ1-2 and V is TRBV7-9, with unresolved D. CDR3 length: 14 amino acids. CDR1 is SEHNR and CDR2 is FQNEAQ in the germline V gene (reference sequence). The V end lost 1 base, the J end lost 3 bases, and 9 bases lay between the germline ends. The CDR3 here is CASSLGSGDYGYTF. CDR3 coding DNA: TGTGCCAGCAGCTTAGGCAGCGGGGACTATGGCTACACCTTC. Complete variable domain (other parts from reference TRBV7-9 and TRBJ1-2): DTGVSQNPRHKITKRGQNVTFRCDPISEHNRLYWYRQTLGQGPEFLTYFQNEAQLEKSRLLSDRFSAERPKGSFSTLEIQRTEQGDSAMYLCASSLGSGDYGYTFGSGTRLTVV.

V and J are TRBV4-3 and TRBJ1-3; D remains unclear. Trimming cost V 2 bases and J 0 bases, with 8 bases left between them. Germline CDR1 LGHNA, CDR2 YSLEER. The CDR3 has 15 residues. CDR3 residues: CASSQSPLSGNTIYF. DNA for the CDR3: TGCGCCAGCAGCCAAAGCCCACTCTCTGGAAACACCATATATTTT.

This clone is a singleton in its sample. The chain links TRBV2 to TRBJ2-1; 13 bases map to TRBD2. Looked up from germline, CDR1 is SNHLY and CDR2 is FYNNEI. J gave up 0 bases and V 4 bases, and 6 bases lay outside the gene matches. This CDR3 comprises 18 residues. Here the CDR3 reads CASSGRTSGGRSYNEQFF. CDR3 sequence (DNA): TGTGCCAGCAGTGGGCGGACTAGCGGGGGCCGCTCCTACAATGAGCAGTTCTTC. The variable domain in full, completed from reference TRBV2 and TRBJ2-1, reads EPEVTQTPSHQVTQMGQEVILRCVPISNHLYFYWYRQILGQKVEFLVSFYNNEISEKSEIFDDQFSVERPDGSNFTLKIRSTKLEDSAMYFCASSGRTSGGRSYNEQFFGPGTRLTVL.

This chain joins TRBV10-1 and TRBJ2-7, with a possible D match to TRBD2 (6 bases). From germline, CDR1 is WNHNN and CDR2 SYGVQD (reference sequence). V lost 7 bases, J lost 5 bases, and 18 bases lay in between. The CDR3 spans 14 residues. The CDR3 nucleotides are TGCGCCAGCACCCCGGGACTTTCGCCCGACGAGCAGTACTTC. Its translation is CASTPGLSPDEQYF.

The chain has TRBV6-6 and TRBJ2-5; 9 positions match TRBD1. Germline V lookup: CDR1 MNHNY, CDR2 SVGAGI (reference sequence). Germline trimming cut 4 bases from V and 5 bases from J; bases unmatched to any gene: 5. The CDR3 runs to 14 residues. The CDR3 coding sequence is TGTGCCAGCAGTTTACAGGGGGCCAAGGAGACCCAGTACTTC. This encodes CASSLQGAKETQYF.

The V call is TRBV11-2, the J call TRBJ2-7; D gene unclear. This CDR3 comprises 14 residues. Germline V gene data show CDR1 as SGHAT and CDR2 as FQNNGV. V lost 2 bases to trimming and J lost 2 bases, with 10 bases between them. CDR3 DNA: TGTGCCAGCAGCTTACTAGGTCCCCCCTACGAGCAGTACTTC. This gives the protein CASSLLGPPYEQYF.

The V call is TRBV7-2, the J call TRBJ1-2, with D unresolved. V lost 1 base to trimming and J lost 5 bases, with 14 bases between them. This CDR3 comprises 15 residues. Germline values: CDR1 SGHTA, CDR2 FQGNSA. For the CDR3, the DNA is TGTGCCAGCAGCTTAGGATGGGCAGAAGTTTATGGCTACACCTTC. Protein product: CASSLGWAEVYGYTF.

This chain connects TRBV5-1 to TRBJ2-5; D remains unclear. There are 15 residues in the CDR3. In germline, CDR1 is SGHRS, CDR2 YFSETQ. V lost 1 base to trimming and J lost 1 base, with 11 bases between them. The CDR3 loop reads CASSLSRGIQETQYF. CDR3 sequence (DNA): TGCGCCAGCAGCTTGAGCCGTGGAATCCAAGAGACCCAGTACTTC. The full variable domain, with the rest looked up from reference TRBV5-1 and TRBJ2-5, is KAGVTQTPRYLIKTRGQQVTLSCSPISGHRSVSWYQQTPGQGLQFLFEYFSETQRNKGNFPGRFSGRQFSNSRSEMNVSTLELGDSALYLCASSLSRGIQETQYFGPGTRLLVL.

This CDR3 reads CASSLLPEGYGYTF. In DNA form, the CDR3 reads TGCGCCAGCAGCTTGCTGCCCGAAGGTTATGGCTACACCTTC. J is TRBJ1-2 and V is TRBV5-1; D uncertain. Germline assignment: CDR1 SGHRS and CDR2 YFSETQ. V lost 1 base and J lost 5, with 12 bases in between. CDR3 length: 14 residues.

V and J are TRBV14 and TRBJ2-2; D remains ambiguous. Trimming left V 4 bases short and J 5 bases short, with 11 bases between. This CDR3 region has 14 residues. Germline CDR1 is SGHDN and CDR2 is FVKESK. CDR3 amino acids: CASSLLGRTGELFF. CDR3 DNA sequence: TGTGCCAGCAGCCTCCTGGGAAGGACCGGGGAGCTGTTTTTT.

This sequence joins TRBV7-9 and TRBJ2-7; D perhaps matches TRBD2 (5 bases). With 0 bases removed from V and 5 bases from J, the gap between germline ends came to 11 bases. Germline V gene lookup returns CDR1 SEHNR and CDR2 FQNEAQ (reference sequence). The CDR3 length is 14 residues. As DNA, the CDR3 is TGTGCCAGCAGCTTAGCAGGATTCGGGAACGAGCAGTACTTC. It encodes CASSLAGFGNEQYF.

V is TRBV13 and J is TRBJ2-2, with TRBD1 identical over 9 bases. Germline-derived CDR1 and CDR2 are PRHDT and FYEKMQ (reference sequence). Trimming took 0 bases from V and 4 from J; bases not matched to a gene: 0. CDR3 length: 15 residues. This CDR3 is CASSLGTGGTGELFF. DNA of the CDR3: TGTGCCAGCAGCTTAGGGACAGGGGGCACCGGGGAGCTGTTTTTT. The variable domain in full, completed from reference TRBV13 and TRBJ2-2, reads AAGVIQSPRHLIKEKRETATLKCYPIPRHDTVYWYQQGPGQDPQFLISFYEKMQSDKGSIPDRFSAQQFSDYHSELNMSSLELGDSALYFCASSLGTGGTGELFFGEGSRLTVL.

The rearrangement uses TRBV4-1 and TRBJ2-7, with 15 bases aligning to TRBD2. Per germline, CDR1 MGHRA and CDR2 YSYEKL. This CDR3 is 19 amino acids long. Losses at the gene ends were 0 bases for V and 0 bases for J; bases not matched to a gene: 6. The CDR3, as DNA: TGCGCCAGCAGCCAAGATGGGACTAGCGGGGGGCCAGACTCCTACGAGCAGTACTTC. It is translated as CASSQDGTSGGPDSYEQYF.